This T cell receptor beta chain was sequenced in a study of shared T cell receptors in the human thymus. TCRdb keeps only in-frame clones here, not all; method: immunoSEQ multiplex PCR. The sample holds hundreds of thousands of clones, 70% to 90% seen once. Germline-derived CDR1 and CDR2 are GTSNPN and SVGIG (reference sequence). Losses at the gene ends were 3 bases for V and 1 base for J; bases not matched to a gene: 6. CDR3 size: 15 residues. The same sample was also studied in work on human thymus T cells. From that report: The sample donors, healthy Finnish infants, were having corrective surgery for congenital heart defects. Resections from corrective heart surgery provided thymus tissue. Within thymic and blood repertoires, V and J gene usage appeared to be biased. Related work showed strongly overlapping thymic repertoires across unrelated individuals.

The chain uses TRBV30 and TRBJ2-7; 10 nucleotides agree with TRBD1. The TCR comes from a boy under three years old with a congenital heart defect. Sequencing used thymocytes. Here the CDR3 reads CAWRGGQGFSYEQYF. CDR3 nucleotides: TGTGCCTGGAGGGGGGGACAGGGGTTTTCCTACGAGCAGTACTTC.